Listed below are T cell receptor beta chains from one sample, sequenced in a study of CD8+ T cells in alopecia areata. The method was immunoSEQ multiplex PCR; TCRdb's version includes in-frame clones alone and lacks a portion of them. The top ten clones hold 15% to 20% of a sample with about 150,000 clones, 40% to 60% of them seen once. Specimen: CD8+ T cells sorted from blood, collected at week 0. Every receptor here comes from a human donor with alopecia areata. The CDR3 runs from the conserved cysteine through the conserved F or W. D genes are given only for firm matches. Only some rows state a clone size, as once, few, many or a class for expanded clones.

>NA|NA|TRBJ2-6|19|TRBV15
TGTGCCACCAGCAGAGAGGACAGCTACCTAATCTCTGGGGCCAACGTCCTGACTTTC
CATSREDSYLISGANVLTF
>NA|NA|TRBJ2-6|16|TRBV29-1
TGCAGCGTTGTATTGCTTGGGTCGGGTGGGGCCAACGTCCTGACTTTC
CSVVLLGSGGANVLTF
>NA|NA|TRBJ1-6|14|TRBV10-3
TGTGCCATCAGTGAGACCCCTCAGAATTCACCCCTCCACTTT
CAISETPQNSPLHF
>few|NA|TRBJ2-7|13|TRBV27
TGTGCCAGCAGCTGGGGGTTGAACTACGAGCAGTACTTC
CASSWGLNYEQYF
>once|TRBD1|TRBJ1-4|17|TRBV30
TGTGCCTGGAGTGTCGGACAGGGGATATCAGCTAATGAAAAACTGTTTTTT
CAWSVGQGISANEKLFF
>NA|NA|TRBJ1-2|14|TRBV9
TGTGCCAGCAGCGAAGGGACTCCAGAAGATGGCTACACCTTC
CASSEGTPEDGYTF
>few|NA|TRBJ2-7|15|TRBV7-2
TGTGCCAGCAGTATAGGGGTAGGGGGGGCCTACGAGCAGTACTTC
CASSIGVGGAYEQYF
>few|TRBD1|TRBJ1-6|15|TRBV4-3
TGCGCCAGCAGCCAATTAGACAGGGGGAATTCACCCCTCCACTTT
CASSQLDRGNSPLHF
>NA|TRBD1|TRBJ2-7|13|TRBV27
TGTGCCAGCAGTTACGGACAGGGGTCGGAGCAGTACTTC
CASSYGQGSEQYF
>NA|TRBD1|TRBJ1-2|12|TRBV5-1
TGCGCCAGTTGGGACAGGTCCTATGGCTACACCTTC
CASWDRSYGYTF
>NA|NA|TRBJ2-6|17|TRBV9
TGTGCCAGCAGCGTAGGAATTACTCAGTCTGGGGCCAACGTCCTGACTTTC
CASSVGITQSGANVLTF
>NA|NA|TRBJ2-1|13|TRBV30
TGTGCCTGGAGTGTACATGGAGCGGATGAGCAGTTCTTC
CAWSVHGADEQFF
>once|NA|TRBJ1-1|13|TRBV29-1
TGCAGCGTTGAAAGGGGGGTGAACACTGAAGCTTTCTTT
CSVERGVNTEAFF
>NA|TRBD1|TRBJ2-7|15|TRBV7-9
TGTGCCAGCAGCACCGGGACAGGGGGTTCCTACGAGCAGTACTTC
CASSTGTGGSYEQYF
>few|NA|TRBJ2-2|16|TRBV5-6
TGTGCCAGCAGCTTTGGGGACGCAGGAATTTTCGGGGAGCTGTTTTTT
CASSFGDAGIFGELFF
>NA|TRBD1|TRBJ2-1|16|TRBV15
TGTGCCACCAGCAGGGTTTTTTCCGGGACAGACAATGAGCAGTTCTTC
CATSRVFSGTDNEQFF
>NA|NA|TRBJ2-7|15|TRBV18
TGTGCCAGCTCCCCCGAGGCGGGGGCGATCTACGAGCAGTACTTC
CASSPEAGAIYEQYF
>NA|NA|TRBJ1-1|15|TRBV2
TGTGCCAGCAGTGCCCACAGGGAGCGGGGTGCTGAAGCTTTCTTT
CASSAHRERGAEAFF
>NA|NA|TRBJ1-5|15|TRBV29-1
TGCAGCGCCCTTCTAGACTGGGAGGGGAATCAGCCCCAGCATTTT
CSALLDWEGNQPQHF
>NA|NA|TRBJ2-7|10|TRBV25-1
TGTGCCAGCAGTGACTACGAGCAGTACTTC
CASSDYEQYF
>NA|NA|TRBJ1-6|13|TRBV30
TGTGCCTGGAGTGACCAGGGCGGTTCACCCCTCCACTTT
CAWSDQGGSPLHF
>NA|TRBD1|TRBJ1-2|15|TRBV29-1
TGCAGCGCCATCCAGGGGGAAAAGGTTGTTGGTGGCTACACCTTC
CSAIQGEKVVGGYTF
>few|TRBD1|TRBJ1-2|11|TRBV10-1
TGCGCCAGCCAGGGACAGGGTGTCTACACCTTC
CASQGQGVYTF
>few|NA|TRBJ2-1|15|TRBV13
TGTGCCAGCAGCTTGGGGTCCCCACGTTCAATTGAGCAGTTCTTC
CASSLGSPRSIEQFF
>NA|NA|TRBJ1-5|12|TRBV7-2
TGTGCCAGCAGCTTAGGAGGTCAGCCCCAGCATTTT
CASSLGGQPQHF
>few|NA|TRBJ1-2|15|TRBV4-3
TGCGCCAGCAGCCAAGATAGGGCAGTTGGCTATGGCTACACCTTC
CASSQDRAVGYGYTF
>NA|NA|TRBJ2-1|15|TRBV4-3
TGCGCCAGCAGCCATTCACCGACGGATTACAATGAGCAGTTCTTC
CASSHSPTDYNEQFF
>NA|NA|TRBJ2-7|11|TRBV30
TGTGCCTGGAGTGTTTCCTACGAGCAGTACTTC
CAWSVSYEQYF